This T cell receptor (beta chain) was sequenced in a study of cytomegalovirus exposure and HLA in healthy donors. The PCR contained 60 Vbeta and 13 Jbeta primers. Clones were sequenced by immunoSEQ multiplex PCR, and TCRdb holds only the in-frame ones, with some missing. Its table lists 130,000 to 150,000 clones. Germline lookup yields CDR1 LGHNA and CDR2 YNFKEQ. V gave up 3 bases and J gave up 4 bases; unmatched junction bases: 7. This CDR3 is 17 amino acids long. Whole-study results and caveats: TCR beta sequences reportedly predicted most subjects' HLA-A and HLA-B alleles accurately. Most of the CMV-associated TCR beta chains (in a later analysis) appeared to be HLA-restricted. The authors confirmed in vitro that a few CMV-associated chains were specific for CMV antigens. Previously analyzed data showed that most TCR beta V segments were productive at a frequency of about 87% or about 30%.

In regard to this clone: Its antigen is unidentified.

The gene calls are TRBV4-2 and TRBJ2-4, with TRBD2 matching 12 bases. Sequenced: PBMCs. The TCR was taken from a man in his forties or fifties in good health and CMV-seronegative. CDR3 sequence (DNA): TGTGCCAGCAGCCACTTTTTACTAGCGGGGGGTAAAAACATTCAGTACTTC. Its protein product is CASSHFLLAGGKNIQYF.